These 11 T cell receptor beta chains were sequenced from one sample in a study of blood T cell repertoires in COVID-19. Clones were sequenced by immunoSEQ multiplex PCR, and TCRdb holds only the in-frame ones, with some missing. The table has about 380,000 clones, 85% to 90% seen once. The sample taken for sequencing was peripheral blood. All receptors come from a man between 18 and 35 years old with active or convalescent COVID-19.

Here the CDR3 DNA reads TGTGCCAGCAGCCATCTACCGGGACAGGGGACGAACACCGGGGAGCTGTTTTTT. It is translated as CASSHLPGQGTNTGELFF. The chain has TRBV14 and TRBJ2-2; 10 bases map to TRBD1. Germline-derived CDR1 and CDR2 are SGHDN and FVKESK. Losses at the gene ends were 3 bases for V and 0 bases for J; bases not matched to a gene: 7. This CDR3 has 18 residues.

The chain carries TRBV29-1 and TRBJ1-2; tentative D call: TRBD1 (6 bases). The CDR3 spans 11 residues. CDR1 SQVTM and CDR2 ANQGSEA come from the germline V gene. With 6 bases removed from V and 8 bases from J, the gap between germline ends came to 13 bases. The CDR3, as DNA: TGCAGCGTCCGAAGGGGGGGCGGCTACACCTTC. Encoded protein: CSVRRGGGYTF.

This rearrangement joins TRBV4-1 to TRBJ2-1; a weak D match, TRBD2 (6 bases). Trimming cost V 4 bases and J 7 bases, with 11 bases left between them. Germline V gives CDR1 MGHRA, CDR2 YSYEKL. The CDR3 runs to 13 residues. As DNA, the CDR3 is TGCGCCAGCAGCCCGGGACTTTTGAATGAGCAGTTCTTC. This codes for CASSPGLLNEQFF.

This chain connects TRBV4-3 to TRBJ2-7; D uncertain. CDR3 length: 15 residues. V was cut by 2 bases and J by 2 bases, with 13 bases left in between. From germline, CDR1 is LGHNA and CDR2 YSLEER. The CDR3 spells CASSQSRHSTYEQYF. In nucleotides, the CDR3 is TGCGCCAGCAGCCAATCGCGGCACTCCACCTACGAGCAGTACTTC.

This chain uses TRBV7-2 with TRBJ2-3; 8 nucleotides agree with TRBD2. In germline, CDR1 is SGHTA, CDR2 FQGNSA. J gave up 2 bases and V 2 bases, and 9 bases lay outside the gene matches. This CDR3 spans 17 amino acids. The CDR3 reads CASSLSGSSYLTDTQYF. The CDR3 DNA is TGTGCCAGCAGCTTAAGCGGGAGCTCTTATCTCACAGATACGCAGTATTTT.

The CDR3 DNA reads TGCGCCAGCAGCTTGCCAGAAGAGACCCAGTACTTC. Protein sequence: CASSLPEETQYF. This chain links TRBV5-1 with TRBJ2-5; D call uncertain. Germline CDR1 SGHRS, CDR2 YFSETQ. The CDR3 is made up of 12 amino acids. V was clipped by 1 base and J by 3 bases, with 4 bases between them.

The chain uses TRBV12-3 or TRBV12-4 and TRBJ1-2, with D uncertain. With 7 bases removed from V and 3 bases from J, the gap between germline ends came to 12 bases. This CDR3 spans 13 amino acids. CDR3 loop: CASISGVDYGYTF. CDR3 nucleotide sequence: TGTGCCAGCATAAGTGGAGTTGACTATGGCTACACCTTC.

CDR3 DNA sequence: TGTGCCAGCTCACTGGGCCAGGGAGGTCCCTACACCTTC. It translates to CASSLGQGGPYTF. V gene TRBV18 combines with J gene TRBJ1-2, with D perhaps TRBD1 (5 bases). The CDR3 consists of 13 residues. With 4 bases removed from V and 10 bases from J, the gap between germline ends came to 16 bases. CDR1 and CDR2 from the germline V gene are KGHSH and LQKENI.

CDR3 residues: CASSAVASAEAFF. In DNA, the CDR3 is TGTGCCAGCAGCGCTGTCGCGTCGGCTGAAGCTTTCTTT. The V and J genes are TRBV3-1 (or the pseudogene TRBV3-2) and TRBJ1-1, with unresolved D. Deletions cut 5 bases from V and 6 bases from J, with 13 bases between. The CDR3 is made up of 13 amino acids. Germline CDR1 is LGHDT and CDR2 is YNNKEL (reference sequence).

The chain recombines TRBV28 with TRBJ1-5; D remains unclear. This CDR3 has 16 residues. V shed 3 bases and J shed 1 base, with 13 bases lying between them. Germline CDR1 MDHEN, CDR2 SYDVKM. The CDR3 is CASSFGSGGSNQPQHF. The CDR3 bases are TGTGCCAGCAGTTTCGGGTCGGGCGGGAGCAATCAGCCCCAGCATTTT.

V and J are TRBV9 and TRBJ2-3; D uncertain. The CDR3 contains 14 residues. The V and J ends lost 0 bases and 2 bases respectively, with 7 bases between them. Per the germline V gene, CDR1 is SGDLS and CDR2 is YYNGEE. CDR3 DNA sequence: TGTGCCAGCAGCGTAGATCTACTCACAGATACGCAGTATTTT. It translates to CASSVDLLTDTQYF. The whole variable domain, filled in from reference TRBV9 and TRBJ2-3, reads DSGVTQTPKHLITATGQRVTLRCSPRSGDLSVYWYQQSLDQGLQFLIQYYNGEERAKGNILERFSAQQFPDLHSELNLSSLELGDSALYFCASSVDLLTDTQYFGPGTRLTVL.